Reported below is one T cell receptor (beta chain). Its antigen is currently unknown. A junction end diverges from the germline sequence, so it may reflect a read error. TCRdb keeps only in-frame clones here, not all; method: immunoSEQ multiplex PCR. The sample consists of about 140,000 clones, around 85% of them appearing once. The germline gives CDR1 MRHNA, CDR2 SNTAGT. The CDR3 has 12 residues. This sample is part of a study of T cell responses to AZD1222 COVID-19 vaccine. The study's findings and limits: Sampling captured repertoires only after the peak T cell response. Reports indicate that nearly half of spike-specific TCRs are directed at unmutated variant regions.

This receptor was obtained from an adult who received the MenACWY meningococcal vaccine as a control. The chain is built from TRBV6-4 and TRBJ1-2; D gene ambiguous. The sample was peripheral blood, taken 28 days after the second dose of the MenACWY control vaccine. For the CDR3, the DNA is TGTGCCAGCAGTGACTCTGGCTATGGTTACACCTTC. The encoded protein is CASSDSGYGYTF.